Each of the 30 T cell receptor beta chains below was sequenced from the same sample in a study of blood T cell repertoires in COVID-19. This table comes from immunoSEQ multiplex PCR, and its TCRdb copy is limited to in-frame clones, with some not included. Of under 200,000 clones listed, about four fifths are singletons. The sequenced material came from PBMCs or T cells enriched from blood (not recorded which). These TCRs come from an older woman who had recovered from COVID-19.

Regarding this clone: Because it lacks the conserved phenylalanine or tryptophan at the end, this CDR3 is likely a read error. The DNA is omitted, as the CDR3 cannot be located on it reliably, and the CDR3 follows TCRdb's listing. This chain joins TRBV21-1 and TRBJ1-1; TRBD1, the table's D call, lacks a check against the DNA. TRBV21-1 constitutes a pseudogene. The CDR3 contains 9 residues when both ends are counted. The CDR3 here is CASSQTGGA.

The chain has TRBV27 and TRBJ2-7; perhaps TRBD1 as D (6 bases). Per the germline V gene, CDR1 is MNHEY and CDR2 is SMNVEV (reference sequence). V dropped 2 bases and J dropped 9 bases, with 17 bases sitting between them. This CDR3 is 14 amino acids long. Here the CDR3 reads CASSLTQRDMRQYF. The DNA for the CDR3 is TGTGCCAGCAGTTTAACCCAACGGGACATGCGGCAGTACTTC.

The rearrangement links TRBV29-1 to TRBJ1-2; the D gene is possibly TRBD1 (5 bases). The V end lost 5 bases, the J end lost 8 bases, and 18 bases lay between the germline ends. Germline V lookup: CDR1 SQVTM, CDR2 ANQGSEA. This CDR3 is built from 13 residues. The CDR3 region is CSVHFNQGGGYTF. Written as DNA, the CDR3 is TGCAGCGTTCACTTTAACCAGGGCGGCGGCTACACCTTC.

The chain recombines TRBV13 with TRBJ1-2; 7 bases match TRBD1. This CDR3 is built from 17 residues. Germline V CDR1 and CDR2: PRHDT, FYEKMQ (reference sequence). V trimming: 0 bases; J trimming: 5 bases; junction bases outside the gene matches: 12. CDR3 nucleotides: TGTGCCAGCAGCTTAGGCCGGGACAGTCCGATCATATATGGCTACACCTTC. It encodes CASSLGRDSPIIYGYTF.

This chain connects TRBV6-5 to TRBJ2-7; a possible D gene is TRBD2 (5 bases). Trimming removed 6 bases from V and 5 bases from J, with 14 bases in between. The CDR3 contains 13 residues. Germline assignment: CDR1 MNHEY and CDR2 SVGAGI. The CDR3 DNA sequence: TGTGCCAGCAGCAATAGCGAGTCGGACGAGCAGTACTTC. Protein sequence: CASSNSESDEQYF.

This chain uses TRBV9 with TRBJ1-6; 8 bases agree with TRBD1. V lost 3 bases to trimming and J lost 9 bases; unmatched junction nucleotides: 11. Germline V gene data show CDR1 as SGDLS and CDR2 as YYNGEE. This CDR3 is built from 16 residues. As DNA, the CDR3 is TGTGCCAGCAGCGGCGGCTCAGGGGGCTTAAGTTCACCCCTCCACTTT. This encodes CASSGGSGGLSSPLHF.

This clone was observed at least ten times. The same CDR3 can be traced to other DNA sequences in this sample. J is TRBJ2-7 and V is TRBV19; D perhaps matches TRBD1 (6 bases). The length of the CDR3 is 15 residues. The V and J ends lost 1 base and 3 bases respectively, with 13 bases between them. Germline lookup yields CDR1 LNHDA and CDR2 SQIVND (reference sequence). CDR3 region: CASSIVGAGIYEQYF. CDR3 DNA: TGTGCCAGTAGTATAGTGGGGGCAGGAATCTACGAGCAGTACTTC.

This rearrangement joins TRBV19 to TRBJ1-1; TRBD1 is a possible D gene (6 bases). V lost 4 bases, J lost 1 base, and 10 bases lay in between. This CDR3 contains 14 residues. Germline V gives CDR1 LNHDA, CDR2 SQIVND (reference sequence). The CDR3 DNA is TGTGCCAGTAGTACAGGGGCCCCGAACACTGAAGCTTTCTTT. This encodes CASSTGAPNTEAFF.

This clone showed up just a few times. The chain's CDR3 is CASSRGPYSNQPQHF. CDR3 coding DNA: TGTGCCAGCAGCAGAGGGCCTTATAGCAATCAGCCCCAGCATTTT. The chain recombines TRBV5-5 with TRBJ1-5; D remains unclear. Trimming left V 4 bases short and J 0 bases short, with 11 bases between. From germline, CDR1 is SGHKS and CDR2 YYEKEE (reference sequence). The CDR3 extends over 15 amino acids.

For the CDR3, the DNA is TGTGCCACCAGTGATCCCGGGACAGGGAACACAGATACGCAGTATTTT. Protein: CATSDPGTGNTDTQYF. This rearrangement joins TRBV24-1 to TRBJ2-3; 9 bases are a match to TRBD1. Germline CDR1 is KGHDR and CDR2 is SFDVKD. The CDR3 extends over 16 amino acids. The trim removed 3 bases at V and 2 bases at J, leaving 5 bases unmatched.

This rearrangement joins TRBV7-2 to TRBJ2-1; TRBD1 aligns across 10 bases. The CDR3 is 20 amino acids. The germline gives CDR1 SGHTA, CDR2 FQGNSA. V was pared by 0 bases and J by 2 bases, with 13 bases of the junction left unmatched. The CDR3 DNA reads as TGTGCCAGCAGCTTAGCGGGCCCCCTGGTCGGACAGGGGGCCTACAATGAGCAGTTCTTC. This encodes CASSLAGPLVGQGAYNEQFF.

This clone has a handful of counts. The genes are TRBV19 and TRBJ1-1, with D unresolved. There are 15 residues in the CDR3. V lost 3 bases and J lost 0, with 11 bases in between. Germline V gene data show CDR1 as LNHDA and CDR2 as SQIVND (reference sequence). CDR3 loop: CASSIYAGLNTEAFF. The CDR3 DNA sequence: TGTGCCAGTAGTATTTACGCAGGCTTGAACACTGAAGCTTTCTTT.

The genes are TRBV6-1 and TRBJ1-2; 8 bases align to TRBD1. Germline trimming cut 1 base from V and 4 bases from J; bases unmatched to any gene: 2. The CDR3 covers 14 residues. Germline values: CDR1 MNHNS, CDR2 SASEGT. CDR3 sequence reads: CASSEGDRIYGYTF. The CDR3 DNA reads TGTGCCAGCAGTGAAGGGGACAGGATCTATGGCTACACCTTC.

This rearrangement joins TRBV5-1 to TRBJ2-1, with 8 bases fitting TRBD2. The CDR3 contains 15 residues. CDR1 is SGHRS, CDR2 YFSETQ, per germline. Trimming at V came to 0 bases and at J to 4 bases, leaving 3 bases not matched to a gene. The CDR3, as DNA: TGCGCCAGCAGCTTGGGTAGCGGGGAGTACAATGAGCAGTTCTTC. As protein: CASSLGSGEYNEQFF.

About this clone: This sample includes further DNA sequences coding for the same CDR3. V and J are TRBV5-1 and TRBJ2-3; possible D gene TRBD1, 6 bases. The V end was cut by 0 bases, the J end by 1 base, with 9 bases between. The V gene's germline CDR1 is SGHRS and CDR2 YFSETQ. The CDR3 sequence is 15 residues long. The CDR3, as DNA: TGCGCCAGCAGCTTGGTGGCAGGGGGCACAGATACGCAGTATTTT. Translating it yields CASSLVAGGTDTQYF.

The V and J genes are TRBV2 and TRBJ1-6; 7 bases line up with TRBD1. V was pared by 6 bases and J by 7 bases, with 9 bases of the junction left unmatched. The CDR3 contains 15 residues. Germline assignment: CDR1 SNHLY and CDR2 FYNNEI. The CDR3 sequence is CASSPQQGKNSPLHF. The CDR3 region has the DNA TGTGCCAGCAGCCCTCAACAGGGGAAGAATTCACCCCTCCACTTT.

V gene TRBV12-5 combines with J gene TRBJ1-1; TRBD1 is a possible D gene (6 bases). CDR1 and CDR2 from the germline V gene are LGHNT and FRNRAP. The CDR3 runs to 17 residues. V shed 5 bases and J shed 5 bases, with 24 bases lying between them. The DNA of the CDR3 is TGTGCTAGTGGTAAACCTTCTCAATCCGGACAGCGGACTGAAGCTTTCTTT. Its translation: CASGKPSQSGQRTEAFF.

The genes are TRBV9 and TRBJ2-5; 15 bases align to TRBD2. CDR1 SGDLS and CDR2 YYNGEE come from the germline V gene. The CDR3 runs to 18 residues. V dropped 0 bases and J dropped 4; count of bases not matched to a gene: 7. CDR3 residues: CASSVDARGLAGGETQYF. CDR3 DNA: TGTGCCAGCAGCGTAGACGCTAGGGGACTAGCGGGGGGAGAGACCCAGTACTTC.

The rearrangement uses TRBV13 and TRBJ2-7, with TRBD1 as a possible D gene (7 bases). Germline values: CDR1 PRHDT, CDR2 FYEKMQ (reference sequence). With 7 bases removed from V and 0 bases from J, the gap between germline ends came to 16 bases. This CDR3 region has 15 residues. The CDR3 DNA follows: TGTGCCAGCACCATGAGGGGGGACAGCTCCTACGAGCAGTACTTC. Amino acid sequence: CASTMRGDSSYEQYF. Combining the CDR3 with reference TRBV13 and TRBJ2-7 gives the whole variable domain AAGVIQSPRHLIKEKRETATLKCYPIPRHDTVYWYQQGPGQDPQFLISFYEKMQSDKGSIPDRFSAQQFSDYHSELNMSSLELGDSALYFCASTMRGDSSYEQYFGPGTRLTVT.

The genes are TRBV18 and TRBJ1-6; 9 positions match TRBD1. V dropped 6 bases and J dropped 10; count of bases not matched to a gene: 10. The CDR3 covers 15 residues. Germline V gene data show CDR1 as KGHSH and CDR2 as LQKENI. The CDR3 DNA follows: TGTGCCAGCTCTCAACGGACAGGGGAATTCTCACCCCTCCACTTT. As protein: CASSQRTGEFSPLHF.

The chain is built from TRBV15 and TRBJ2-3; D is possibly TRBD1 (6 bases). The CDR3 totals 17 residues. In germline, CDR1 is LNHNV, CDR2 YYDKDF (reference sequence). V was shortened by 5 bases and J by 2 bases, with 20 bases between the two germline ends. CDR3 in amino acids: CATSGYAGTRDTDTQYF. The CDR3 DNA sequence: TGTGCCACCAGCGGGTACGCCGGGACACGAGACACAGATACGCAGTATTTT.

The rearrangement joins TRBV10-3 to TRBJ1-5; tentative D call: TRBD1 (5 bases). The V gene's germline CDR1 is ENHRY and CDR2 SYGVKD. CDR3 length equals 16 residues. The V gene lost 1 base and the J gene lost 3 bases, with 13 bases spanning the gap. Here the CDR3 DNA reads TGTGCCATCAGTGAGTTAGGCAGGGAATTCAATCAGCCCCAGCATTTT. This codes for CAISELGREFNQPQHF.

This clone was detected many times. This chain joins TRBV30 and TRBJ2-1, with TRBD2 as a possible D gene (6 bases). Trimming stripped 0 bases from V and 0 bases from J, with 9 bases between. The germline CDR1 and CDR2 sequences are GTSNPN and SVGIG (reference sequence). The CDR3 is made up of 15 amino acids. CDR3 coding DNA: TGTGCCTGGAGTGTCGGGGGAAGCTCCTACAATGAGCAGTTCTTC. Encoded protein: CAWSVGGSSYNEQFF.

V usage is TRBV2 and J usage is TRBJ1-2, with 9 bases lining up with TRBD1. V was pared by 8 bases and J by 7 bases, with 8 bases of the junction left unmatched. Looked up from germline, CDR1 is SNHLY and CDR2 is FYNNEI. This CDR3 spans 13 amino acids. The CDR3 DNA is TGTGCCAGCCAGACAGGGGGTTATGGTGGCTACACCTTC. The encoded protein is CASQTGGYGGYTF.

This clone showed up just once. The chain carries TRBV6-2 or TRBV6-3 and TRBJ2-3; the match to TRBD2 covers 9 bases. J gave up 4 bases and V 0 bases, and 5 bases lay outside the gene matches. The CDR3 runs 16 residues. Germline values: CDR1 MNHEY, CDR2 SVGEGT. Here the CDR3 reads CASSYSAGGLPDTQYF. The CDR3 coding sequence is TGTGCCAGCAGTTACTCGGCGGGGGGGCTTCCAGATACGCAGTATTTT.

The chain combines TRBV3-1 (or the pseudogene TRBV3-2) with TRBJ1-3; TRBD1 might be the D (5 bases). Between the trimmed V and J ends, which lost 4 bases and 0 bases, there was a span of 13 bases. This CDR3 is built from 16 residues. Germline V gives CDR1 LGHDT, CDR2 YNNKEL (reference sequence). CDR3: CASSPPTVYSGNTIYF. As DNA, the CDR3 is TGTGCCAGCAGCCCGCCGACAGTTTACTCTGGAAACACCATATATTTT.

Only one count was recorded for this clone. The chain uses TRBV6-1 and TRBJ1-1; no definite D call. Trimming pared 0 bases from V and 0 bases from J, leaving 8 bases between. CDR1 is MNHNS, CDR2 SASEGT, per germline. The CDR3 sequence is 15 residues long. The CDR3 loop is CASSEARRMNTEAFF. The CDR3 DNA sequence: TGTGCCAGCAGTGAAGCTCGCAGAATGAACACTGAAGCTTTCTTT.

The chain combines TRBV4-1 with TRBJ1-4; TRBD1 aligns across 8 bases. Germline assignment: CDR1 MGHRA and CDR2 YSYEKL. The CDR3 consists of 14 residues. Losses at the gene ends were 4 bases for V and 7 bases for J; bases not matched to a gene: 5. The CDR3, as DNA: TGCGCCAGCAGCCCGACAGGGGTTGGTGAAAAACTGTTTTTT. Translating it yields CASSPTGVGEKLFF.

In its sample, this clone was seen once. The CDR3 sequence: CASSYLAGRTYEQYF. The CDR3 coding sequence is TGTGCCAGCAGTTACCTGGCGGGGCGGACCTACGAGCAGTACTTC. The V and J genes are TRBV6-6 and TRBJ2-7, with D possibly matching TRBD2 (6 bases). The V and J ends lost 2 bases and 2 bases respectively, with 13 bases between them. CDR1 and CDR2 (germline): MNHNY, SVGAGI (reference sequence). The CDR3 consists of 15 residues.

The rearrangement links TRBV5-1 to TRBJ1-1, with TRBD1 matching 7 bases. Germline V gene data show CDR1 as SGHRS and CDR2 as YFSETQ. V shed 4 bases and J 3 bases; nucleotides not matched to a gene: 6. The CDR3 contains 14 residues. CDR3 DNA: TGCGCCAGCAGCCCCGGGGACAGAGACACTGAAGCTTTCTTT. Its translation is CASSPGDRDTEAFF.